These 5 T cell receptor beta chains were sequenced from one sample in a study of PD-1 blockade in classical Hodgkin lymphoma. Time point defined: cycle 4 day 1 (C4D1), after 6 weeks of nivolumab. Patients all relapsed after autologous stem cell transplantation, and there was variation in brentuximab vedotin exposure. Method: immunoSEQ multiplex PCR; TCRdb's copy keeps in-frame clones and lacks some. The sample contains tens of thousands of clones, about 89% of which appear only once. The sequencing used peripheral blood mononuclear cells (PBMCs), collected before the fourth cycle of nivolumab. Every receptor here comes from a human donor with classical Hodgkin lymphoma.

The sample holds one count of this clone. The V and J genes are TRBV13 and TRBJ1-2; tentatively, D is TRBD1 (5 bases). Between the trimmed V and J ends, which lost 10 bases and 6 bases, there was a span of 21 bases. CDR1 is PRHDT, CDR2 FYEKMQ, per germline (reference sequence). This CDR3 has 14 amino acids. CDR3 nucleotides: TGTGCCATCGGGCCTCAGGGACCCTATAATGGCTACACCTTC. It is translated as CAIGPQGPYNGYTF.

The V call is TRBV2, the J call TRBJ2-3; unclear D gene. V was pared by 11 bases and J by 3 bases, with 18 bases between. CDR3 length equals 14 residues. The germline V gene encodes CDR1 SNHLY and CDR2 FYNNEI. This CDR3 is CAGSSVRSTDTQYF. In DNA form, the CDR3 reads TGTGCCGGAAGCAGTGTACGATCAACAGATACGCAGTATTTT.

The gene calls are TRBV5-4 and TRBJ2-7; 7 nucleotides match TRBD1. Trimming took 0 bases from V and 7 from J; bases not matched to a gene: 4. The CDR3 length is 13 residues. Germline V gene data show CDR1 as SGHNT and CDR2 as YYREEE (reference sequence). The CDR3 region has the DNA TGTGCCAGCAGCTTGGACAGGGGCCGGGAGCAGTACTTC. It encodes CASSLDRGREQYF.

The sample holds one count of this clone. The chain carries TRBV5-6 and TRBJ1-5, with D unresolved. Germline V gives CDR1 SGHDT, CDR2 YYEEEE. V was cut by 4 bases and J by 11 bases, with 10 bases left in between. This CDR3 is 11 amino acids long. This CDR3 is CASSPILAQHF. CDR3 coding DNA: TGTGCCAGCAGCCCAATATTGGCCCAGCATTTT.

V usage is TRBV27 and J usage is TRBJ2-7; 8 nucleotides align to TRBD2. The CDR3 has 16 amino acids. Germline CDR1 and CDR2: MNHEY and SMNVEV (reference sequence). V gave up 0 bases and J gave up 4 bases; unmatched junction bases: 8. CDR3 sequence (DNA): TGTGCCAGCAGTTTATCTAGCGGGGTCGTTCAGTACGAGCAGTACTTC. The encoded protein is CASSLSSGVVQYEQYF.